What follows are 13 T cell receptor beta chains derived from one specimen sequenced in a study of Graves' ophthalmopathy and Graves' hyperthyroidism. Using RNA transcripts, the TCR beta CDR3 regions were amplified. Scientists carried out first-round RT-PCR using HTBI primers and then a second-round multiplex PCR. TCRdb re-called the multiplex PCR reads with MiXCR, one entry per CDR3 protein. The top ten hold over 3.5% of the sample, which has about 600,000 distinct CDR3 sequences, just under 40% seen once. Sequencing used peripheral blood or thyroid tissue (not recorded which). The receptor set was obtained from an adult man with Graves' hyperthyroidism.

This clonotype was counted ten times or more. This sequence joins TRBV29-1 and TRBJ2-5; 9 bases match TRBD1. CDR1 SQVTM and CDR2 ANQGSEA come from the germline V gene. The length of the CDR3 is 13 residues. The ends lost 8 bases at V and 5 bases at J; junction bases unmatched: 9. CDR3 amino acids: CSTQQGASETQYF. Here the CDR3 DNA reads TGCAGCACGCAACAGGGGGCATCGGAGACCCAGTACTTC.

The rearrangement links TRBV2 to TRBJ1-2; perhaps TRBD1 as D (5 bases). Trimming took 2 bases from V and 2 from J, leaving 12 bases between them. This CDR3 region has 15 residues. Germline V gene lookup returns CDR1 SNHLY and CDR2 FYNNEI. The CDR3 sequence is CASSEWVWGNYGYTF. The CDR3 DNA reads TGTGCCAGCAGTGAATGGGTGTGGGGGAACTATGGCTACACCTTC.

The V gene is TRBV10-2, the J gene TRBJ2-5; TRBD2 matches 7 bases. V shed 3 bases and J 5 bases; nucleotides not matched to a gene: 9. Germline V gene lookup returns CDR1 WSHSY and CDR2 SAAADI. The CDR3 is made up of 15 amino acids. Written as DNA, the CDR3 is TGCGCCAGCAGTGACATGGCGGGAGTCCTCGAGACCCAGTACTTC. Translation gives CASSDMAGVLETQYF.

This clonotype was detected many times. The chain links TRBV7-9 to TRBJ1-1; D unresolved. The germline V gene encodes CDR1 SEHNR and CDR2 FQNEAQ (reference sequence). The ends were cut back, 1 base at V and 2 bases at J, with 17 bases in the middle. This CDR3 contains 17 residues. CDR3 residues: CASSLEVVRLPNTEAFF. The CDR3 DNA follows: TGTGCCAGCAGCTTAGAGGTCGTTCGCTTGCCAAACACTGAAGCTTTCTTT.

This clonotype occurred many times. The chain uses TRBV7-6 and TRBJ1-6, with 9 bases fitting TRBD1. The CDR3 has 16 residues. V dropped 1 base and J dropped 3; count of bases not matched to a gene: 1. From germline, CDR1 is SGHVS and CDR2 FNYEAQ. The CDR3 is CASSLGQGGYNSPLHF. As DNA, the CDR3 is TGTGCCAGCAGCTTAGGACAGGGGGGCTATAATTCACCCCTCCACTTT.

The chain is built from TRBV7-9 and TRBJ1-5; weak D call: TRBD1 (6 bases). There are 18 residues in the CDR3. V gave up 3 bases and J gave up 4 bases, with 22 bases separating them. Germline loops: CDR1 SEHNR, CDR2 FQNEAQ (reference sequence). Here the CDR3 reads CASSFRRPLAGANQPQHF. The CDR3 region has the DNA TGTGCCAGCAGCTTCCGGAGACCTCTAGCGGGGGCGAATCAGCCCCAGCATTTT.

This clonotype has more than one count but fewer than ten. The rearrangement joins TRBV7-8 to TRBJ2-5; 8 bases agree with TRBD1. Germline CDR1 and CDR2: SGHVS and FQNEAQ. CDR3 length: 17 amino acids. V was clipped by 5 bases and J by 5 bases; unmatched bases: 16. In DNA form, the CDR3 reads TGTGCCAGCAGCCAAGATCCGGCAGGGGGCTTAATGGAGACCCAGTACTTC. Its protein product is CASSQDPAGGLMETQYF.

This clonotype has more than one count but fewer than ten. The chain couples TRBV6-5 to TRBJ1-1, with 9 positions matching TRBD1. Germline V gives CDR1 MNHEY, CDR2 SVGAGI. This CDR3 has 14 residues. The J segment lost 7 bases and the V segment lost 2 bases, leaving 5 bases of the junction unmatched. CDR3 residues: CASSYGDRAYEAFF. The DNA of the CDR3 is TGTGCCAGCAGTTACGGGGACAGGGCATATGAAGCTTTCTTT.

There are many counts of this clonotype. The J gene is TRBJ1-5, the V gene TRBV2; 10 bases are shared with TRBD1. The CDR3 is made up of 13 amino acids. CDR1 SNHLY and CDR2 FYNNEI come from the germline V gene. With V trimmed by 9 bases and J by 3 bases, 2 bases remained unmatched. CDR3 protein: CASGTGDNQPQHF. For the CDR3, the DNA is TGTGCCAGTGGGACAGGGGACAATCAGCCCCAGCATTTT.

Comment on this clonotype: The junction departs from germline at one end; a sequencing error may be responsible. The V call is TRBV7-9, the J call TRBJ2-2, with D possibly being TRBD2 (5 bases). The germline CDR1 and CDR2 sequences are SEHNR and FQNEAQ (reference sequence). This CDR3 comprises 15 residues. CDR3 sequence (DNA): TGTGCCAGCAGCTTGGAGTGGCAATCAACCGGGGAGCTGCTTTTT. This codes for CASSLEWQSTGELLF.

V gene TRBV7-9 combines with J gene TRBJ1-4; D is undetermined. Germline V gives CDR1 SEHNR, CDR2 FQNEAQ (reference sequence). The CDR3 contains 11 residues. With 5 bases removed from V and 8 bases from J, the gap between germline ends came to 6 bases. CDR3 residues: CASSRGEKLFF. The CDR3 DNA is TGTGCCAGCAGCCGCGGGGAAAAACTGTTTTTT.

The chain carries TRBV19 and TRBJ1-2; 12 nucleotides agree with TRBD1. V lost 3 bases and J lost 3; bases outside the gene matches: 8. The CDR3 runs to 17 residues. Germline-derived CDR1 and CDR2 are LNHDA and SQIVND (reference sequence). In nucleotides, the CDR3 is TGTGCCAGTAGTATCAACGGCAGGGACAGGGGGCACTATGGCTACACCTTC. Protein sequence: CASSINGRDRGHYGYTF.

The table lists this clonotype with many counts. The rearrangement links TRBV15 to TRBJ2-2; D remains unclear. Germline CDR1 and CDR2: LNHNV and YYDKDF (reference sequence). The CDR3 length is 12 residues. V was pared by 5 bases and J by 6 bases, with 7 bases between. CDR3 region: CATSPRSGELFF. CDR3 in DNA: TGTGCCACCAGCCCCCGTTCCGGGGAGCTGTTTTTT. The full variable domain, its missing parts supplied by reference TRBV15 and TRBJ2-2, is DAMVIQNPRYQVTQFGKPVTLSCSQTLNHNVMYWYQQKSSQAPKLLFHYYDKDFNNEADTPDNFQSRRPNTSFCFLDIRSPGLGDTAMYLCATSPRSGELFFGEGSRLTVL.